This record looks at one T cell receptor (beta chain) sequence and its context. Its antigen is not known. Profiling of TCR beta VDJ combinations and CDR3 sequences used genomic DNA as template. TCRdb reprocessed the reads via MiXCR and lists one record per CDR3 protein. The table records approximately 99,000 distinct CDR3 sequences, less than 65% of them present only once. The CDR3 has 12 amino acids. V gave up 10 bases and J gave up 6 bases; unmatched junction bases: 6. Germline lookup yields CDR1 SGHVS and CDR2 FQNEAQ. The data are from a study of CD8+CD57+ T cells in acquired aplastic anemia. Whole-study context: CD4+ cell libraries from healthy donors averaged around 9.8 million reads.

Regarding the study as a whole: Simpson's diversity of CD8+ cells was not significantly different in patients compared with controls.

This receptor was obtained from a human donor in good health, serving as a control. The sample comprised sorted CD4+, CD8+, or CD8+CD57+ T cells (not recorded which) from PBMCs. The chain employs TRBV7-8 and TRBJ1-2; 9 nucleotides line up with TRBD1. For the CDR3, the DNA is TGTGCCACCGGACAGGGGAGGGATGGCTACACCTTC. It yields the protein CATGQGRDGYTF.